Listed below are T cell receptor beta chains from one sample, sequenced in a study of cytomegalovirus exposure and HLA in healthy donors. Sequencing used immunoSEQ multiplex PCR; TCRdb keeps in-frame clones, though not all of them. The table shows around 240,000 clones, with around 89% occurring only once. The sample consisted of PBMCs. These receptor sequences come from a woman aged 18-29 years in good health and CMV-seronegative. Both conserved end residues are trimmed from each CDR3.

>TRBJ1-5|TRBV2|12
ASSEQGNNQPQH
>TRBJ2-2|TRBV18|12
ASGSTGNTGELF
>TRBJ1-2|TRBV28|12
ASSGDSLNYGYT
>TRBJ2-7|TRBV7-6|14
ASSLARSPDSYEQY
>TRBJ2-2|TRBV28|16
ASSFFLGRLTNTGELF
>TRBJ2-3|TRBV7-6|17
ASSLVSLPGGHRADTQY
>TRBJ1-2|TRBV6-1|13
ASSEGPLDNYGYT
>TRBJ1-1|TRBV7-8|12
ASSSQGGWEEAF
>TRBJ1-3|TRBV7-9|13
ASSQWGDPGNTIY
>TRBJ2-2|TRBV5-1|14
ASSLAQGEPTGELF
>TRBJ1-2|TRBV14|13
ASSHRQIQIPGYT
>TRBJ2-7|TRBV13|16
ASSPTGTGYSRGYEQY
>TRBJ1-6|TRBV19|11
ASSTRGNSPLH
>TRBJ1-2|TRBV7-3|11
ASGSWDRTDLP
>TRBJ1-5|TRBV2|9
ASSLYQPQH
>TRBJ2-1|TRBV5-4|13
ASSLALAGGDEQF
>TRBJ2-3|TRBV27|11
ASRRGIVDTQY
>TRBJ1-6|TRBV5-8|15
ASSLALGALSNSPLH
>TRBJ1-2|TRBV19|14
ASRTISGGPRSGYT
>TRBJ2-4|TRBV7-9|15
ASSPFTGLLAKNIQY
>TRBJ1-2|TRBV10-3|12
AISESRDSYGYT
>TRBJ2-3|TRBV10-3|14
AISESHRTSTDTQY
>TRBJ1-2|TRBV6-4|13
ASSLGQDDYRGYT
>TRBJ2-2|TRBV28|12
ASSLRSGTGELF
>TRBJ2-1|TRBV4-1|14
ASSQNPGQGANEQF
>TRBJ1-1|TRBV5-1|12
ASSLGLSYTEAF
>TRBJ2-7|TRBV19|11
ASSISVPYEQY
>TRBJ1-5|TRBV10-2|13
ASSEARGRDQPQH
>TRBJ2-5|TRBV4-1|16
ASSQGRASGVLQETQY
>TRBJ1-1|TRBV2|16
ASSFSLITGLMNTEAF
>TRBJ1-3|TRBV7-9|10
ATSVSGNTIY
>TRBJ1-2|TRBV2|14
ASSDGSILPGYGYT
>TRBJ2-3|TRBV5-1|11
ASSPGSTDTQY
>TRBJ2-1|TRBV30|16
AWRVTVMGGSSYNEQF
>TRBJ2-5|TRBV14|10
ASSPGGGTQY
>TRBJ2-1|TRBV30|14
AWSILSGGNYNEQF
>TRBJ2-1|TRBV9|13
ASSATSFSYNEQF
>TRBJ2-5|TRBV29-1|12
SVEDLWHPETQY
>TRBJ1-3|TRBV7-9|14
ASSPRGADSGNTIY
>TRBJ1-4|TRBV19|12
ASSIRESNEKLF
>TRBJ1-2|TRBV5-4|13
ASSLEGAGGYGYT
>TRBJ2-1|TRBV4-3|12
ASSQVGTDNEQF
>TRBJ1-2|TRBV6-5|13
ASSPWGEGNYGYT
>TRBJ2-1|TRBV7-9|14
ASSPSLAEAYNEQF
>TRBJ1-3|TRBV6-5|13
ASSPRQGAGNTIY
>TRBJ2-3|TRBV5-1|16
ASSLTRASGQAADTQY
>TRBJ2-7|TRBV6-1|12
ASSSQGANGEQY
>TRBJ1-6|TRBV18|11
ASSWDSNSPLH
>TRBJ1-6|TRBV5-1|12
ASSPGTMNSPLH
>TRBJ1-2|TRBV10-2|11
AIREQGTYGYT
>TRBJ2-1|TRBV5-6|14
ASSDPGDRGHNEQF
>TRBJ1-2|TRBV19|11
ASSITGRYGYT